This T cell receptor (beta chain) was captured in a study of shared clonotypes between healthy human individuals. General study results and limits: Estimated richness values were generally larger in naive subsets than in memory subsets.

Trimming took 2 bases from V and 2 from J; bases not matched to a gene: 7. The CDR3 covers 16 residues. Germline CDR1 MGHRA, CDR2 YSYEKL. Points on this clone: Its antigen is unidentified.

Data came from immunoSEQ multiplex PCR; TCRdb stores just in-frame clones and leaves some out. The table shows over a million clones, with about 75% occurring only once. Sequenced material: memory CD4+ T cells sorted from blood. Subset noted: CD45RA-negative fraction. The chain joins TRBV4-1 to TRBJ1-2, with TRBD1 matching over 8 bases. The receptor was derived from a man in his late teens or twenties in good health. CDR3 DNA: TGCGCCAGCAGCCAAAATCCTTCAGGGGGCAACTATGGCTACACCTTC. This translates into CASSQNPSGGNYGYTF.